Each of the 2 T cell receptor beta chains below was sequenced from the same sample in a study of CD8+CD57+ T cells in acquired aplastic anemia. Profiling of TCR beta VDJ combinations and CDR3 sequences used genomic DNA as template. TCRdb ran MiXCR on the reads and lists one entry per CDR3 protein. The table includes about 180,000 distinct CDR3 sequences, 45% to 50% detected once. Sequencing was done on a sample of sorted CD4+, CD8+, or CD8+CD57+ T cells (not recorded which) from PBMCs. These receptor sequences come from a human donor in good health.

In the case of this clonotype: A junction boundary mismatches the germline segment, possibly from a read error. The rearrangement links TRBV29-1 to TRBJ2-3; 9 bases are a match to TRBD1. CDR3 length: 13 amino acids. The germline CDR1 and CDR2 sequences are SQVTM and ANQGSEA. CDR3 loop: CSGQTGGSNTRYF. CDR3 coding DNA: TGCAGCGGACAAACAGGGGGCTCGAATACGCGGTATTTT.

This clonotype was seen at least ten times. The rearrangement links TRBV12-3 or TRBV12-4 to TRBJ1-6, with 8 bases that match TRBD1. Germline trimming cut 5 bases from V and 7 bases from J; bases unmatched to any gene: 4. This CDR3 has 14 residues. CDR3 sequence reads: CASSPTGENSPLHF. CDR3 DNA sequence: TGTGCCAGCAGTCCGACAGGGGAAAATTCACCCCTCCACTTT.